The 15 T cell receptor beta chains below were found in one sample sequenced in a study of T cell responses to AZD1222 COVID-19 vaccine. Data came from immunoSEQ multiplex PCR; TCRdb stores just in-frame clones and leaves some out. This table has 98,000 or so clones, about 86% appearing once. The material was peripheral blood, obtained on day 0 of AZD1222 vaccination. The origin of the receptors is an adult in good health.

V usage is TRBV5-8 and J usage is TRBJ2-7; possible D gene TRBD2, 5 bases. Germline V gene data show CDR1 as SGHTS and CDR2 as YDEGEE. Trimming took 2 bases from V and 2 from J, leaving 23 bases between them. This CDR3 has 18 residues. CDR3 loop: CASSFISRSDSLPYEQYF. The CDR3 DNA reads TGTGCCAGCAGCTTTATCTCGCGCTCGGACTCACTCCCCTACGAGCAGTACTTC.

The genes are TRBV18 and TRBJ2-5, with TRBD2 matching 8 bases. V dropped 5 bases and J dropped 5; count of bases not matched to a gene: 4. This CDR3 contains 13 residues. Germline V gives CDR1 KGHSH, CDR2 LQKENI. The CDR3 DNA sequence: TGTGCCAGCTCAACGGGACTAGAGGAGACCCAGTACTTC. This sequence encodes CASSTGLEETQYF.

V usage is TRBV7-6 and J usage is TRBJ1-1; D unclear. V lost 4 bases, J lost 2 bases, and 8 bases lay in between. The CDR3 spans 13 residues. Germline CDR1 SGHVS, CDR2 FNYEAQ. CDR3 bases: TGTGCCAGCAGCTCAGGATTAAACACTGAAGCTTTCTTT. It yields the protein CASSSGLNTEAFF.

This chain connects TRBV9 to TRBJ2-3, with D uncertain. The length of the CDR3 is 12 residues. Trimming stripped 4 bases from V and 4 bases from J, with 7 bases between. Germline CDR1 reads SGDLS; CDR2 reads YYNGEE. The CDR3 sequence is CASSPPSDTQYF. The CDR3 DNA reads as TGTGCCAGCAGCCCTCCCTCAGATACGCAGTATTTT.

The chain is built from TRBV7-9 and TRBJ2-2, with D perhaps matching TRBD1 (5 bases). CDR1 is SEHNR and CDR2 is FQNEAQ in the germline V gene (reference sequence). This CDR3 has 16 amino acids. V lost 5 bases and J lost 4, with 17 bases in between. The CDR3 DNA follows: TGTGCCAGCAGCCTTCGCCAGGGCAGGTCCACCGGGGAGCTGTTTTTT. The encoded protein is CASSLRQGRSTGELFF.

This chain links TRBV5-6 with TRBJ2-7; 14 bases line up with TRBD2. With 5 bases clipped from V and 3 bases from J, the junction kept 1 base outside the gene matches. The germline CDR1 and CDR2 sequences are SGHDT and YYEEEE. CDR3 size: 14 residues. The CDR3 spells CASRGTSGGYEQYF. CDR3 nucleotide sequence: TGTGCCAGCAGAGGGACTAGCGGGGGCTACGAGCAGTACTTC.

The rearrangement uses TRBV18 and TRBJ1-3; D remains unclear. The CDR3 totals 13 residues. Germline V CDR1 and CDR2: KGHSH, LQKENI. Trimming took off 7 bases at V and 2 bases at J, with 9 bases between the two ends. This CDR3 is CASFEIAGNTIYF. CDR3 nucleotide sequence: TGTGCCAGCTTCGAGATCGCTGGAAACACCATATATTTT.

The chain couples TRBV2 to TRBJ1-1; D may be TRBD1 (5 bases). Germline-derived CDR1 and CDR2 are SNHLY and FYNNEI. The CDR3 is 13 residues long. Trimming removed 6 bases from V and 3 bases from J, with 11 bases in between. The CDR3 DNA sequence: TGTGCCAGCAGACAGGCGGAGGACACTGAAGCTTTCTTT. Encoded protein: CASRQAEDTEAFF.

This chain connects TRBV5-1 to TRBJ1-4, with D perhaps matching TRBD1 (5 bases). CDR1 and CDR2 from the germline V gene are SGHRS and YFSETQ. The CDR3 has 14 amino acids. Trimming took 0 bases from V and 4 from J, leaving 7 bases between them. The CDR3 DNA follows: TGCGCCAGCAGCTTGGGGGGGTATAATGAAAAACTGTTTTTT. This gives the protein CASSLGGYNEKLFF.

CDR3 nucleotides: TGCGCCAGCAGCTTAGCCGACGAGCAGTACTTC. Its protein product is CASSLADEQYF. The chain uses TRBV5-1 and TRBJ2-7; D ambiguous. The CDR3 extends over 11 amino acids. Trimming pared 2 bases from V and 5 bases from J, leaving 5 bases between. The V gene's germline CDR1 is SGHRS and CDR2 YFSETQ. Looking up the rest from reference TRBV5-1 and TRBJ2-7 gives the full variable domain: KAGVTQTPRYLIKTRGQQVTLSCSPISGHRSVSWYQQTPGQGLQFLFEYFSETQRNKGNFPGRFSGRQFSNSRSEMNVSTLELGDSALYLCASSLADEQYFGPGTRLTVT.

This clone occurred a few times. The chain is built from TRBV7-2 and TRBJ2-2; D possibly corresponds to TRBD2 (7 bases). V dropped 5 bases and J dropped 5 bases, with 15 bases sitting between them. This CDR3 is 15 amino acids long. Germline loops: CDR1 SGHTA, CDR2 FQGNSA. The CDR3 bases are TGTGCCAGCAGCGAAGGGGGGGCTTGGACCGGGGAGCTGTTTTTT. Its protein product is CASSEGGAWTGELFF.

V gene TRBV3-1 (or the pseudogene TRBV3-2) combines with J gene TRBJ2-5; D is tentatively TRBD1 or TRBD2 (7 bases each). Per the germline V gene, CDR1 is LGHDT and CDR2 is YNNKEL (reference sequence). CDR3 size: 15 residues. Trimming took off 4 bases at V and 4 bases at J, with 16 bases between the two ends. CDR3 in amino acids: CASSLGQGGRETQYF. CDR3 coding DNA: TGTGCCAGCAGCCTGGGGCAGGGGGGGAGAGAGACCCAGTACTTC.

The count of this clone is one. The V call is TRBV9, the J call TRBJ2-3; D remains unclear. Germline CDR1 SGDLS, CDR2 YYNGEE. Deletions cut 4 bases from V and 1 base from J, with 10 bases between. This CDR3 has 14 residues. In nucleotides, the CDR3 is TGTGCCAGCAGCCCCTACCCCCGCACAGATACGCAGTATTTT. Translation gives CASSPYPRTDTQYF.

The chain combines TRBV5-6 with TRBJ1-6; tentative D call: TRBD1 (5 bases). The CDR3 is 18 residues long. The V end was cut by 4 bases, the J end by 3 bases, with 20 bases between. CDR1 SGHDT and CDR2 YYEEEE come from the germline V gene. In nucleotides, the CDR3 is TGTGCCAGCAGCGCTGCCGGGGGGACTCGCCGCTATAATTCACCCCTCCACTTT. Residues: CASSAAGGTRRYNSPLHF.

CDR3 amino acids: CASSLTGVDTEAFF. The CDR3 DNA is TGTGCCAGCAGCTTGACGGGAGTGGACACTGAAGCTTTCTTT. The chain joins TRBV5-6 to TRBJ1-1, with D hard to call. This CDR3 has 14 amino acids. V dropped 1 base and J dropped 3 bases, with 10 bases sitting between them. Germline V gene lookup returns CDR1 SGHDT and CDR2 YYEEEE.